These 26 T cell receptor beta chains share one sample of origin, sequenced in a study of radiation and T cells in renal cell carcinoma. Described time point: baseline pretreatment blood. As for treatment: 15 Gy SBRT to primary tumor, nephrectomy 4 weeks later. TCRdb's copy holds only in-frame clones and misses some; the assay was immunoSEQ multiplex PCR. The repertoire holds 130,000 or so clones, with around four fifths as singletons. Material: blood, obtained from a patient whose treatment included radiotherapy and nephrectomy. The receptors come from a woman between 45 and 60 years old with renal cell carcinoma.

The rearrangement joins TRBV19 to TRBJ2-1, with 13 bases identical to TRBD2. V shed 3 bases, J shed 6 bases, and the junction held 14 bases outside the gene matches. The CDR3 is 19 amino acids. The germline V gene encodes CDR1 LNHDA and CDR2 SQIVND (reference sequence). The CDR3 bases are TGTGCCAGTAGTATGTCCGGGACTAGCGGGATTTTACCGGGCAATGAGCAGTTCTTC. It yields the protein CASSMSGTSGILPGNEQFF.

The chain links TRBV5-1 to TRBJ1-2; perhaps TRBD1 as D (5 bases). Germline assignment: CDR1 SGHRS and CDR2 YFSETQ. The CDR3 extends over 13 amino acids. V was pared by 3 bases and J by 8 bases, with 14 bases between. The CDR3 region has the DNA TGCGCCAGCAGCTCGGACGACAGTGGGGGCTACACCTTC. Residues: CASSSDDSGGYTF.

This clone was seen only once. The chain employs TRBV27 and TRBJ1-2; no firm D call. V was clipped by 3 bases and J by 4 bases, with 9 bases between them. The CDR3 totals 13 residues. Germline CDR1 is MNHEY and CDR2 is SMNVEV (reference sequence). In nucleotides, the CDR3 is TGTGCCAGCAGTTTCAAGGCAGCCTATGGCTACACCTTC. This codes for CASSFKAAYGYTF.

The J gene is TRBJ1-2, the V gene TRBV28; 10 bases fit TRBD1. V lost 5 bases to trimming and J lost 7 bases; unmatched junction nucleotides: 10. CDR3 length: 15 amino acids. Germline V CDR1 and CDR2: MDHEN, SYDVKM. The CDR3 DNA reads as TGTGCCAGCAGTCCCCGGACAGGGGGTAGTTTTGGCTACACCTTC. Translating gives CASSPRTGGSFGYTF.

The rearrangement joins TRBV9 to TRBJ1-2, with 7 positions matching TRBD1. Per the germline V gene, CDR1 is SGDLS and CDR2 is YYNGEE. The CDR3 is 15 amino acids. V gave up 6 bases and J gave up 2 bases; unmatched junction bases: 10. CDR3 loop: CASTPTGFINYGYTF. CDR3 in DNA: TGTGCCAGCACCCCGACAGGGTTCATCAACTATGGCTACACCTTC.

This rearrangement joins TRBV7-6 to TRBJ2-5; D ambiguous. CDR1 SGHVS and CDR2 FNYEAQ come from the germline V gene. The CDR3 covers 12 residues. Trimming took 4 bases from V and 5 from J, leaving 8 bases between them. CDR3 in amino acids: CASSSPGETQYF. The CDR3 coding sequence is TGTGCCAGCAGCTCGCCGGGCGAGACCCAGTACTTC. The full variable domain, its missing parts supplied by reference TRBV7-6 and TRBJ2-5, is GAGVSQSPRYKVTKRGQDVALRCDPISGHVSLYWYRQALGQGPEFLTYFNYEAQQDKSGLPNDRFSAERPEGSISTLTIQRTEQRDSAMYRCASSSPGETQYFGPGTRLLVL.

This chain connects TRBV10-1 to TRBJ2-7; TRBD1 aligns across 8 bases. Germline lookup yields CDR1 WNHNN and CDR2 SYGVQD (reference sequence). CDR3 length: 14 residues. After removal of 5 bases from V and 6 bases from J, the junction contained 9 bases not matched to a gene. The CDR3 coding sequence is TGCGCCAGCAGTCTGACAGGGGTCAGGGGCGAGCAGTACTTC. The encoded protein is CASSLTGVRGEQYF.

The V call is TRBV6-6, the J call TRBJ2-7, with 10 bases fitting TRBD2. V was pared by 7 bases and J by 3 bases, with 6 bases of the junction left unmatched. The germline CDR1 and CDR2 sequences are MNHNY and SVGAGI (reference sequence). The CDR3 has 14 amino acids. The CDR3 is CASIRTSGIYEQYF. The CDR3 DNA sequence: TGTGCCAGCATCCGGACTAGCGGAATCTACGAGCAGTACTTC.

V and J are TRBV10-1 and TRBJ2-5; 7 bases are a match to TRBD1. The junction had 7 bases not matched to a gene; V was cut back by 4 bases and J by 2 bases. CDR3 length: 15 amino acids. The V gene's germline CDR1 is WNHNN and CDR2 SYGVQD (reference sequence). This chain's CDR3 is CASSATGTAQETQYF. The CDR3 DNA reads TGCGCCAGCAGTGCGACCGGGACAGCACAAGAGACCCAGTACTTC.

The chain employs TRBV6-1 and TRBJ1-5, with D hard to call. Germline V lookup: CDR1 MNHNS, CDR2 SASEGT. V lost 3 bases to trimming and J lost 7 bases, with 13 bases between them. This CDR3 has 14 amino acids. The CDR3 nucleotides are TGTGCCAGCAGTGAGGCTTCGGGGAACCAGCCCCAGCATTTT. As protein: CASSEASGNQPQHF.

About this clone: This CDR3 is also generated by other DNA sequences in the sample. V gene TRBV9 combines with J gene TRBJ2-2, with D maybe TRBD2 (5 bases). Germline V CDR1 and CDR2: SGDLS, YYNGEE. This CDR3 has 14 residues. The V gene lost 0 bases and the J gene lost 4 bases, with 7 bases spanning the gap. The DNA for the CDR3 is TGTGCCAGCAGCGTAGCCGGGGTCACCGGGGAGCTGTTTTTT. Protein sequence: CASSVAGVTGELFF.

The chain joins TRBV7-9 to TRBJ1-2; D might be TRBD1 (5 bases). The CDR3 consists of 14 residues. Germline lookup yields CDR1 SEHNR and CDR2 FQNEAQ (reference sequence). The V end was cut by 0 bases, the J end by 3 bases, with 8 bases between. DNA of the CDR3: TGTGCCAGCAGCTTAGCTTGGGGGGACTATGGCTACACCTTC. Its translation is CASSLAWGDYGYTF.

The count of this clone is one. This chain uses TRBV7-2 with TRBJ1-1; D is ambiguous. There are 15 residues in the CDR3. Deletions cut 2 bases from V and 4 bases from J, with 14 bases between. Germline V gene sequence: CDR1 SGHTA, CDR2 FQGNSA. CDR3 sequence (DNA): TGTGCCAGCAGCTTAACCTCGGGCACCACCACTGAAGCTTTCTTT. Its protein product is CASSLTSGTTTEAFF.

The V gene is TRBV29-1, the J gene TRBJ1-2; 10 bases map to TRBD1. The CDR3 is made up of 12 amino acids. The V and J ends lost 8 bases and 8 bases, in that order; junction bases with no gene match: 8. Germline CDR1 is SQVTM and CDR2 is ANQGSEA. The CDR3 coding sequence is TGCAGCTGCGGACAGGGGGAGGGAGGCTACACCTTC. The encoded protein is CSCGQGEGGYTF.

This chain joins TRBV7-9 and TRBJ2-2; 11 bases fit TRBD1. This CDR3 is built from 16 residues. Germline V gives CDR1 SEHNR, CDR2 FQNEAQ (reference sequence). Trimming at V came to 5 bases and at J to 4 bases, leaving 6 bases not matched to a gene. The CDR3 region has the DNA TGTGCCAGCAGCCTAACCGGGACAGGGGGCACCGGGGAGCTGTTTTTT. Protein sequence: CASSLTGTGGTGELFF.

This chain links TRBV5-4 with TRBJ1-5; tentative D call: TRBD1 (6 bases). The CDR3 has 15 residues. Germline CDR1 SGHNT, CDR2 YYREEE (reference sequence). V lost 10 bases to trimming and J lost 0 bases, with 17 bases between them. CDR3 sequence (DNA): TGTGCCTATCATGGGGGGGGCTCTAGCAATCAGCCCCAGCATTTT. It is translated as CAYHGGGSSNQPQHF.

V gene TRBV10-3 combines with J gene TRBJ2-1, with 11 nucleotides matching TRBD2. CDR3 length: 21 residues. Germline CDR1 is ENHRY and CDR2 is SYGVKD. V lost 4 bases to trimming and J lost 1 base; unmatched junction nucleotides: 18. CDR3 amino acids: CAISGGVLAGEGLGSYNEQFF. In DNA form, the CDR3 reads TGTGCCATCAGTGGGGGGGTACTAGCGGGAGAGGGTCTTGGGTCCTACAATGAGCAGTTCTTC.

The chain combines TRBV30 with TRBJ2-7; D ambiguous. In germline, CDR1 is GTSNPN, CDR2 SVGIG (reference sequence). This CDR3 region has 14 residues. V was clipped by 3 bases and J by 6 bases, with 18 bases between them. This CDR3 is CAWRPLDSEGEQYF. DNA of the CDR3: TGTGCCTGGAGACCTCTCGATTCGGAAGGCGAGCAGTACTTC.

The V call is TRBV6-6, the J call TRBJ2-7, with 8 bases identical to TRBD2. Germline-derived CDR1 and CDR2 are MNHNY and SVGAGI (reference sequence). V was clipped by 6 bases and J by 0 bases; unmatched bases: 4. This CDR3 spans 14 amino acids. CDR3 sequence (DNA): TGTGCCAGCAGCCCTAGCGGGCTCTCCTACGAGCAGTACTTC. It yields the protein CASSPSGLSYEQYF.

The gene calls are TRBV25-1 and TRBJ2-2; 8 bases are shared with TRBD2. The trim removed 3 bases at V and 3 bases at J, leaving 3 bases unmatched. Per germline, CDR1 MGHDK and CDR2 SYGVNS. The CDR3 totals 15 residues. The CDR3 DNA sequence: TGTGCCAGCAGTGACGGACTAGCAGACACCGGGGAGCTGTTTTTT. Residues: CASSDGLADTGELFF.

The chain uses TRBV29-1 and TRBJ2-1; D possibly corresponds to TRBD1 (5 bases). The CDR3 length is 15 residues. Germline CDR1 reads SQVTM; CDR2 reads ANQGSEA. V was clipped by 6 bases and J by 6 bases, with 21 bases between them. The CDR3 DNA is TGCAGCGTCCGTTTGAAGGGGAAGGTATTCAATGAGCAGTTCTTC. It encodes CSVRLKGKVFNEQFF.

The chain joins TRBV2 to TRBJ2-7; D assignment may be TRBD1 or TRBD2 (5 bases each). Per the germline V gene, CDR1 is SNHLY and CDR2 is FYNNEI. V was clipped by 2 bases and J by 7 bases, with 12 bases between them. The CDR3 spans 13 residues. CDR3 in DNA: TGTGCCAGCAGTGAACAAGGGGACGGGGAGCAGTACTTC. Encoded protein: CASSEQGDGEQYF.

The chain carries TRBV7-2 and TRBJ2-2; possibly TRBD2 for D (6 bases). Trimming removed 4 bases at V and 1 base at J, with 10 bases between. CDR1 is SGHTA and CDR2 is FQGNSA in the germline V gene. CDR3 length: 15 amino acids. CDR3 DNA sequence: TGTGCCAGCAGCTCGCTAGCGCTGAACACCGGGGAGCTGTTTTTT. It encodes CASSSLALNTGELFF.

V gene TRBV19 combines with J gene TRBJ2-7, with a possible D match to TRBD2 (5 bases). The CDR3 consists of 14 residues. Trimming left V 7 bases short and J 0 bases short, with 13 bases between. CDR1 and CDR2 (germline): LNHDA, SQIVND (reference sequence). The chain's CDR3 is CASTGPGSSYEQYF. The CDR3 DNA reads as TGTGCCAGTACCGGGCCGGGGAGCTCCTACGAGCAGTACTTC.

This sequence joins TRBV9 and TRBJ1-1, with D unresolved. The V and J ends lost 1 base and 5 bases respectively, with 9 bases between them. The germline gives CDR1 SGDLS, CDR2 YYNGEE. The length of the CDR3 is 13 residues. CDR3 DNA sequence: TGTGCCAGCAGCGTAAATAAGGAGACTGAAGCTTTCTTT. This codes for CASSVNKETEAFF.

A note on this clone: This is likely a read error, given that the CDR3 carries no conserved phenylalanine or tryptophan at its end. No DNA is shown, since the ends of the CDR3 on it are uncertain; the CDR3 is the one TCRdb lists. The chain links TRBV10-1 to TRBJ2-3; TRBD1, the table's D call, was not compared with the DNA. Germline V gene data show CDR1 as WNHNN and CDR2 as SYGVQD (reference sequence). From its first to its last residue, the CDR3 has 14 amino acids. The CDR3 region is CASSGPNRTGGCTG.